This TCR beta chain was captured by sequencing in a study of blood T cells in healthy people across ages (dated by TCRdb to 2013 to 2016). In terms of the full investigation: In model experiments, roughly one uniquely barcoded TCR beta cDNA molecule per two T cells was captured by template switching. To track age-related changes in TCR beta repertoire diversity, the study relied on deep sequencing normalized with unique cDNA molecular identifiers. Four age groups were formed from the donors: young (average 16 years), middle-aged (around 41), aged (roughly 59) and long-lived (roughly 88). To avoid experimental bias, donors of different ages were randomly spread across the sequencing lanes. Two additional independent replicas of 1 million unique cDNA reads from the same blood draw were analyzed for two donors (one aged 18 to 30 and one aged 80 or older). The full study reports these points: The long-lived group showed more naive CD4+ T cells, fewer expanded clones and increased TCR diversity than the aged group, suggesting age selection. Estimates of total diversity from one million sequenced T cells were regarded as lower bounds and underestimates. Bulk unsorted PBMC profiling prevented conclusive comparison of naive and antigen-experienced compartments. Observed TCR beta diversity correlated strongly with the percentage of naive T cells measured by flow cytometry. The CMV infection status of donors was not known, potentially confounding age-related changes in expanded clonotypes. Observed TCR beta diversity per million T cells fell roughly linearly with age, and a significant reduction was already apparent by age around 40.

This clonotype was seen many times. The target of this receptor is not known. Per-nucleotide qualities are absent, and no much larger clonotype sits a single base away. The method was 5' RACE. These reads were obtained on an Illumina HiSeq 2500. A second about 6 to 11 cycle PCR used a sample-barcoded 5' primer and a J-beta primer mix. A template-switch 5' adaptor carrying 12 random nucleotides introduced a unique molecular identifier onto each TCR beta cDNA molecule. Each sample yielded at least 2.5 million CDR3-containing paired-end reads. The Mint cDNA synthesis kit, primed by a TRBC-specific oligonucleotide, was used to synthesize first-strand cDNA from all RNA. Following uracil-DNA glycosylase treatment, a first 18-cycle PCR with universal primers M1SS and BC2_uni_R was performed on all cDNA. As for how the authors treated the data: For normalization, 1 million high-quality reads, each with a distinct molecular identifier, were randomly selected from each sample. Instead of being binned into consensus sequences, reads that shared molecular identifiers were thrown out. CDR3 identification, clonotype clustering and error correction used MiTCR with a Q25 quality threshold and the strictest error-elimination algorithm. A nonparametric unseen species model with Euler transformation was used to estimate a lower bound on total TCR beta diversity. TCRdb reworked the public reads: Q25 trimming with fastp, MiXCR clone assembly, productive beta chains retained. All rows with the same CDR3 protein become a single entry with the most common DNA and genes. TCRdb's processing, not the study's, gives the V and J calls here. This sample is represented by 600,000 to 800,000 distinct CDR3 sequences; 52% of them were singletons. The ten largest clones represent around an eighth of the sample.

Systemically healthy Caucasian individuals from Russia, about 38 in total and aged about 6 to 95 years, were included as donors. Each donor gave 8 to 10 milliliters of peripheral blood, drawn into EDTA-treated Vacutainer tubes. Ficoll-Paque density-gradient centrifugation was used to isolate PBMCs, with at least 6.5 million per sample. Trizol reagent was used to extract total RNA from the PBMCs, yielding at least 6 micrograms per sample. For every donor, flow cytometry on a PBMC aliquot measured the percentage of naive CD45RAhigh/CD27high T cells. The receptor's source is a woman over 75 in good health. The sequenced sample was blood.

CDR3 loop: CSAPPKVGTDTQYF. The bases are TGCAGTGCCCCTCCGAAGGTTGGCACAGATACGCAGTATTTT. The chain was built from TRBV20-1 and TRBJ2-3, with the D gene not confidently named. In the germline V gene (reference sequence), CDR1 corresponds to DFQATT and CDR2 to SNEGSKA. Trimming costs V 6 bases and J 1 base, and their ends lie 14 bases apart. The CDR3 sequence holds 14 residues, the cysteine and phenylalanine included. The only DNA kept is the CDR3, 42 bases in frame from the first base.